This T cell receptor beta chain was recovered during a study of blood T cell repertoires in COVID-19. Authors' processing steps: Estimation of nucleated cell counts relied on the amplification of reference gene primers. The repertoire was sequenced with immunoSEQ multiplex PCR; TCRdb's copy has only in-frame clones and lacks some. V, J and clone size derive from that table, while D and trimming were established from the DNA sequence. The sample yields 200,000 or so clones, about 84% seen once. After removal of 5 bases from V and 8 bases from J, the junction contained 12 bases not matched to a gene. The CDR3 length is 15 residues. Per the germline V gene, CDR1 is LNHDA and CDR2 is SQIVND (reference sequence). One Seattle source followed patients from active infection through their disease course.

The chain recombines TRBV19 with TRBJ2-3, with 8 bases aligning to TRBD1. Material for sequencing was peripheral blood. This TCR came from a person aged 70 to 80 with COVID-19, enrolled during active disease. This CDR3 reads CASSPGTGNLGTQYF. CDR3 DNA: TGTGCCAGTAGTCCAGGGACAGGCAATCTAGGTACGCAGTATTTT.